What follows are 17 T cell receptor beta chains derived from one specimen sequenced in a study of T cell changes during pregnancy in multiple sclerosis. Libraries were prepared by immunoSEQ multiplex PCR; TCRdb keeps only in-frame clonotypes and omits some of them. The repertoire holds 70,000 to 75,000 clones, approximately 92% seen once, with over 2% in the top ten. The sequencing used peripheral blood, collected in the second trimester of pregnancy. Receptors were obtained from a female donor in good health, enrolled as a control in a pregnancy study.

As DNA, the CDR3 is TGTGCCAGCAGCTTCAAAGATACGCAGTATTTT. Its translation is CASSFKDTQYF. The chain joins TRBV5-6 to TRBJ2-3; no clear D gene. The CDR3 extends over 11 amino acids. V gave up 2 bases and J gave up 5 bases, with 3 bases separating them. The germline gives CDR1 SGHDT, CDR2 YYEEEE.

This clone was counted a single time. The J gene is TRBJ1-5, the V gene TRBV30; 8 bases match TRBD1. Germline V gives CDR1 GTSNPN, CDR2 SVGIG (reference sequence). The CDR3 spans 16 residues. The V segment lost 2 bases and the J segment 4 bases; nucleotides outside the gene matches: 10. The CDR3 loop reads CAWSSGLTGGNQPQHF. The CDR3 DNA reads as TGTGCCTGGAGTTCTGGCCTCACAGGGGGAAATCAGCCCCAGCATTTT.

V gene TRBV7-9 combines with J gene TRBJ2-7, with a possible D match to TRBD1 (5 bases). Per germline, CDR1 SEHNR and CDR2 FQNEAQ (reference sequence). V lost 0 bases and J 2 bases, leaving 8 bases between the germline ends. The CDR3 length is 14 residues. CDR3 sequence: CASSLAGHPYEQYF. The CDR3 DNA reads as TGTGCCAGCAGCTTAGCCGGACACCCCTACGAGCAGTACTTC.

The chain joins TRBV21-1 to TRBJ2-7; TRBD2, the table's D call, was not compared with the DNA. TRBV21-1 is a pseudogene locus. The CDR3 spans 12 residues. CDR3 bases: TGTGCCAGCAGGCCTAGGCAGTACGAGCAGTACTTC. Amino acids: CASRPRQYEQYF.

The chain joins TRBV14 to TRBJ2-5, with 9 bases matching TRBD1. V was clipped by 0 bases and J by 5 bases; unmatched bases: 4. Germline loops: CDR1 SGHDN, CDR2 FVKESK. The CDR3 extends over 15 amino acids. DNA of the CDR3: TGTGCCAGCAGCCAAGAAAACGACAGGGGGGAGACCCAGTACTTC. It is translated as CASSQENDRGETQYF.

In DNA form, the CDR3 reads TGTGCCAGCAGCTTAGGGGGCTCCGGGACAGGCTATTCACCCCTCCACTTT. Encoded protein: CASSLGGSGTGYSPLHF. This rearrangement joins TRBV7-6 to TRBJ1-6; 8 bases fit TRBD1. Germline V gives CDR1 SGHVS, CDR2 FNYEAQ. Trimming at V came to 1 base and at J to 8 bases, leaving 10 bases not matched to a gene. The CDR3 is made up of 17 amino acids.

The chain links TRBV7-9 to TRBJ2-7; 10 positions match TRBD1. Germline CDR1 reads SEHNR; CDR2 reads FQNEAQ (reference sequence). V trimming: 5 bases; J trimming: 3 bases; junction bases outside the gene matches: 4. The length of the CDR3 is 14 residues. For the CDR3, the DNA is TGTGCCAGCAGCCCGACAGGGGGCGGCTACGAGCAGTACTTC. Translated: CASSPTGGGYEQYF.

This sequence joins TRBV4-2 and TRBJ1-2; 7 nucleotides agree with TRBD1. V lost 1 base to trimming and J lost 7 bases; unmatched junction nucleotides: 18. The length of the CDR3 is 18 residues. The germline V gene has CDR1 LGHNA and CDR2 YNFKEQ. The CDR3 nucleotides read TGTGCCAGCAGCCAAGTAATGACGGGGACAGCGATTCGGAGTGGCTACACCTTC. This sequence encodes CASSQVMTGTAIRSGYTF.

The genes are TRBV9 and TRBJ2-6; 7 nucleotides agree with TRBD1. The CDR3 loop spans 18 amino acids. Unmatched junction bases numbered 10, after V lost 4 bases and J lost 0 bases. Germline CDR1 and CDR2: SGDLS and YYNGEE. CDR3 sequence (DNA): TGTGCCAGCAGCACCCGACAGGGACCCATCTCTGGGGCCAACGTCCTGACTTTC. The encoded protein is CASSTRQGPISGANVLTF.

The rearrangement links TRBV5-4 to TRBJ1-2; 7 bases are shared with TRBD1. V was pared by 3 bases and J by 6 bases, with 5 bases of the junction left unmatched. The CDR3 is 13 residues long. CDR1 is SGHNT and CDR2 is YYREEE in the germline V gene (reference sequence). This chain's CDR3 is CASSSMQGDGYTF. The CDR3 region has the DNA TGTGCCAGCAGCTCAATGCAGGGGGATGGCTACACCTTC.

This chain links TRBV29-1 with TRBJ2-3, with a tentative D call TRBD1 (6 bases). V was trimmed by 3 bases and J by 1 base, leaving 14 bases between them. Per the germline V gene, CDR1 is SQVTM and CDR2 is ANQGSEA. The CDR3 runs 15 residues. In nucleotides, the CDR3 is TGCAGCGTTGACAGGGGCACGGTAGGCACAGATACGCAGTATTTT. Protein sequence: CSVDRGTVGTDTQYF.

The chain employs TRBV7-3 and TRBJ1-1; D unclear. Trimming cost V 2 bases and J 8 bases, with 12 bases left between them. The CDR3 covers 13 residues. The germline V gene has CDR1 SGHTA and CDR2 FQGTGA. CDR3 loop: CASSLQAGSEAFF. CDR3 sequence (DNA): TGTGCCAGCAGCTTACAGGCGGGCAGCGAAGCTTTCTTT.

V usage is TRBV9 and J usage is TRBJ1-1; D is unresolved. V lost 1 base to trimming and J lost 0 bases, with 4 bases between them. This CDR3 has 13 residues. Germline V gene sequence: CDR1 SGDLS, CDR2 YYNGEE. This CDR3 reads CASSVSMNTEAFF. Here the CDR3 DNA reads TGTGCCAGCAGCGTATCTATGAACACTGAAGCTTTCTTT. The whole variable domain, remainder taken from reference TRBV9 and TRBJ1-1, is DSGVTQTPKHLITATGQRVTLRCSPRSGDLSVYWYQQSLDQGLQFLIQYYNGEERAKGNILERFSAQQFPDLHSELNLSSLELGDSALYFCASSVSMNTEAFFGQGTRLTVV.

This chain uses TRBV28 with TRBJ1-3; D might be TRBD1 (5 bases). The CDR3 contains 19 residues. Germline V gives CDR1 MDHEN, CDR2 SYDVKM. The ends were cut back, 6 bases at V and 0 bases at J, with 24 bases in the middle. In DNA form, the CDR3 reads TGTGCCAGCAGCTCTGAACTCTCCAGGGAAGGCCGCTCTGGAAACACCATATATTTT. The encoded protein is CASSSELSREGRSGNTIYF.

V and J are TRBV19 and TRBJ2-7, with D hard to call. Trimming stripped 6 bases from V and 9 bases from J, with 9 bases between. This CDR3 is built from 10 residues. The V gene's germline CDR1 is LNHDA and CDR2 SQIVND (reference sequence). In nucleotides, the CDR3 is TGTGCCAGTAGAGCCCAATGGCAGTACTTC. This encodes CASRAQWQYF.

The chain is built from TRBV2 and TRBJ1-1; the D is unclear. Trimming removed 7 bases from V and 0 bases from J, with 9 bases in between. Germline CDR1 and CDR2: SNHLY and FYNNEI. This CDR3 has 13 residues. The CDR3 reads CASTTQMNTEAFF. The CDR3 DNA is TGTGCCAGCACGACTCAAATGAACACTGAAGCTTTCTTT.

As concerns this clone: Its ends do not fully match the called genes, so a read error is possible. The genes are TRBV28 and TRBJ2-1, with TRBD2 matching over 9 bases. Germline assignment: CDR1 MDHEN and CDR2 SYDVKM. The CDR3 covers 12 residues. The CDR3 reads CASSLLAGLLVF. CDR3 coding DNA: TGTGCCAGCAGTTTGCTAGCGGGGCTCTTGGTCTTC.